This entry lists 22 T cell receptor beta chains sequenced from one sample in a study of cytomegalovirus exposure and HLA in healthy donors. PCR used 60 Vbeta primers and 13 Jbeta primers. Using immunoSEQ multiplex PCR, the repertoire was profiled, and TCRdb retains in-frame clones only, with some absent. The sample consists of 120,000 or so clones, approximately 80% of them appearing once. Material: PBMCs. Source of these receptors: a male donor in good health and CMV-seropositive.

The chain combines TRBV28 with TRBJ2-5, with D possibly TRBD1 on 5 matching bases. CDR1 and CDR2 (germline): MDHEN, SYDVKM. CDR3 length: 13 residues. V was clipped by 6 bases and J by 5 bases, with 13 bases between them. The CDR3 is CASRDKGVETQYF. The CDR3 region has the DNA TGTGCCAGCAGGGACAAAGGGGTTGAGACCCAGTACTTC.

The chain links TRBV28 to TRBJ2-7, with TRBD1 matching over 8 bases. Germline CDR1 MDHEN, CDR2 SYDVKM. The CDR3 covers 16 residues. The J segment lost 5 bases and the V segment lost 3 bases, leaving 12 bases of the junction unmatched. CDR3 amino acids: CASSLIRGRGNNEQYF. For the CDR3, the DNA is TGTGCCAGCAGTTTGATCAGGGGGCGCGGAAACAACGAGCAGTACTTC.

This CDR3 is CASSLDSGRTNEQFF. CDR3 coding DNA: TGCGCCAGCAGCTTGGATAGCGGGAGAACCAATGAGCAGTTCTTC. The chain recombines TRBV5-1 with TRBJ2-1; 9 bases match TRBD2. With V trimmed by 0 bases and J by 6 bases, 4 bases remained unmatched. The CDR3 length is 15 residues. Germline V CDR1 and CDR2: SGHRS, YFSETQ.

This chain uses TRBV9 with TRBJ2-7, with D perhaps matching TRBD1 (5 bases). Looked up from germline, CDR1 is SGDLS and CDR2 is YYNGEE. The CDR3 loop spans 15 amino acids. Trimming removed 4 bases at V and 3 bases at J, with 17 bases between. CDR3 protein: CASSPSRANLYEQYF. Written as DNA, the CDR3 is TGTGCCAGCAGCCCCTCCAGGGCCAACCTCTACGAGCAGTACTTC.

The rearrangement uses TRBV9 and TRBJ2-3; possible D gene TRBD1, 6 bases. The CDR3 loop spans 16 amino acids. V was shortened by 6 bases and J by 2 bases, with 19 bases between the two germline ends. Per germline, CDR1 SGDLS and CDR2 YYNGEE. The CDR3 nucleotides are TGTGCCAGCATGGGGGCCGGGGTGGGGCTCACAGATACGCAGTATTTT. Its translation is CASMGAGVGLTDTQYF.

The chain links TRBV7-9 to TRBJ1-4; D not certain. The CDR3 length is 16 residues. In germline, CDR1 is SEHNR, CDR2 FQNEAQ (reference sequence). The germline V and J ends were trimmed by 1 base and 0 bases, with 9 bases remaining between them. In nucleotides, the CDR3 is TGTGCCAGCAGCTTAGTGGGAGGGTCAACTAATGAAAAACTGTTTTTT. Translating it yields CASSLVGGSTNEKLFF.

CDR3 region: CASSFWGAGDEQFF. The CDR3 nucleotides read TGCGCCAGCAGCTTTTGGGGAGCGGGGGATGAGCAGTTCTTC. The rearrangement links TRBV5-1 to TRBJ2-1, with 8 positions matching TRBD2. This CDR3 is built from 14 residues. Germline V gene lookup returns CDR1 SGHRS and CDR2 YFSETQ. The junction had 6 bases not matched to a gene; V was cut back by 2 bases and J by 8 bases.

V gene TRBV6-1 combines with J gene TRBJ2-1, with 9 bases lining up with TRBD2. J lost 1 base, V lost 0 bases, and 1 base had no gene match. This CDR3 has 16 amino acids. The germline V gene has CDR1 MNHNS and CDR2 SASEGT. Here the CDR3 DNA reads TGTGCCAGCAGTGAAGCGCTAGCGGGATCCTACAATGAGCAGTTCTTC. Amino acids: CASSEALAGSYNEQFF.

Written as DNA, the CDR3 is TGTGCCAGCAGCTTGGCGGGACTAGCGGGAGGCGGCGGGGAGACCCAGTACTTC. It specifies CASSLAGLAGGGGETQYF. This chain links TRBV5-6 with TRBJ2-5, with 15 bases that match TRBD2. From germline, CDR1 is SGHDT and CDR2 YYEEEE. J gave up 5 bases and V 0 bases, and 8 bases lay outside the gene matches. The CDR3 spans 18 residues.

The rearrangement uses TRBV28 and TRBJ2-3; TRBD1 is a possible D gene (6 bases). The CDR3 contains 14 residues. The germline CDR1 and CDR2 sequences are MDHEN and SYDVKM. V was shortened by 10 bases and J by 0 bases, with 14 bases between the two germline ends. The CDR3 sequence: CAIDPQGSTDTQYF. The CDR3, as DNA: TGTGCCATTGACCCACAGGGAAGCACAGATACGCAGTATTTT.

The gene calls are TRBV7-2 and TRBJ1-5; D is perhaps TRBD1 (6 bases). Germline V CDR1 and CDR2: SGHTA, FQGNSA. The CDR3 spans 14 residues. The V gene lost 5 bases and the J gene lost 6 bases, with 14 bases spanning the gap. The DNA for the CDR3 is TGTGCCAGCAGCCCCAGGGGAGCAAGTCAGCCCCAGCATTTT. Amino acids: CASSPRGASQPQHF.

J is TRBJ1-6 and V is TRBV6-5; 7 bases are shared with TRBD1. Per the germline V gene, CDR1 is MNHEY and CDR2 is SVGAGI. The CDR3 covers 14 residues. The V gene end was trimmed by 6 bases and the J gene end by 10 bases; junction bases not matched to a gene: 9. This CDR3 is CASSSDRLASPLHF. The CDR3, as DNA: TGTGCCAGCAGCTCGGACAGGCTGGCGTCACCCCTCCACTTT.

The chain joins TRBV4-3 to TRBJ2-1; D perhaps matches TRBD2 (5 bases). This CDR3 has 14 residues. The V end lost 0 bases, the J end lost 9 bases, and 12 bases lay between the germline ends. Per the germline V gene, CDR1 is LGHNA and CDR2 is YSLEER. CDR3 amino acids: CASSQDGVAGEQFF. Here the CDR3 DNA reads TGCGCCAGCAGCCAAGACGGGGTAGCTGGTGAGCAGTTCTTC.

The CDR3: CASSLGGLSETQYF. CDR3 nucleotides: TGCGCCAGCAGCTTGGGAGGCCTAAGTGAGACCCAGTACTTC. This chain connects TRBV5-1 to TRBJ2-5, with D hard to call. This CDR3 has 14 residues. V lost 0 bases, J lost 5 bases, and 11 bases lay in between. Germline V lookup: CDR1 SGHRS, CDR2 YFSETQ.

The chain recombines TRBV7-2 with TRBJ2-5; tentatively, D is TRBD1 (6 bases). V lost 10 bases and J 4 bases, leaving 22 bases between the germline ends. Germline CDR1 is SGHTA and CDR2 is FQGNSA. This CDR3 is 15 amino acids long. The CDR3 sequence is CATSRGNGPRETQYF. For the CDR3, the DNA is TGTGCCACTTCAAGGGGGAACGGACCCAGAGAGACCCAGTACTTC.

CDR3: CASSYGTANTEAFF. In nucleotides, the CDR3 is TGTGCCAGCTCCTACGGGACAGCTAACACTGAAGCTTTCTTT. The rearrangement joins TRBV18 to TRBJ1-1, with 7 bases lining up with TRBD1. From germline, CDR1 is KGHSH and CDR2 LQKENI. The CDR3 sequence is 14 residues long. Germline trimming cut 6 bases from V and 2 bases from J; bases unmatched to any gene: 6.

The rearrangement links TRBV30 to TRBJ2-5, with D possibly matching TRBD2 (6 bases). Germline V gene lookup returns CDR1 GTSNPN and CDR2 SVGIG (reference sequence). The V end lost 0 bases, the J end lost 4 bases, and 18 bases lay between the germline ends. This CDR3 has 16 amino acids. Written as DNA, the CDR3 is TGTGCCTGGAGTGTACCCTTACCGGGAGAAACAGAGACCCAGTACTTC. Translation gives CAWSVPLPGETETQYF.

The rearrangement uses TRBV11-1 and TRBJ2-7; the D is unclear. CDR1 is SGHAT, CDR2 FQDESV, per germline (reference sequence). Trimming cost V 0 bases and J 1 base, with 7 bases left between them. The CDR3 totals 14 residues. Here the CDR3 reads CASSLAPGSYEQYF. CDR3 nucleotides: TGTGCCAGCAGCTTAGCCCCAGGTTCCTACGAGCAGTACTTC.

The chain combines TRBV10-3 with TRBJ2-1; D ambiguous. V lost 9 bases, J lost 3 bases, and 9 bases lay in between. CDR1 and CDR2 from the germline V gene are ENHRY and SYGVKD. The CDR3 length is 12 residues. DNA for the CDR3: TGTGCCATGAAGAGGAACTACAATGAGCAGTTCTTC. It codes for CAMKRNYNEQFF.

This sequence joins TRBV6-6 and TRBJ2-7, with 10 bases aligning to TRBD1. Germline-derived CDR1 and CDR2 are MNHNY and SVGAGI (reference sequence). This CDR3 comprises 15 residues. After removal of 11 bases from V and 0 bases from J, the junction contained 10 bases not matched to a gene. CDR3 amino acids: CARPDRGQSSYEQYF. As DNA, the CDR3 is TGTGCCCGTCCTGACAGGGGGCAGAGCTCCTACGAGCAGTACTTC.

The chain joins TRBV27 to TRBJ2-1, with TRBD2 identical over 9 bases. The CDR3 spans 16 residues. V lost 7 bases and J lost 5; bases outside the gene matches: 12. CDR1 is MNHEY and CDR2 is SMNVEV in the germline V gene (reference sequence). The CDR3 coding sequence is TGTGCCAGCACCTTAGGCGAGAGCGGGAGGCACAATGAGCAGTTCTTC. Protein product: CASTLGESGRHNEQFF.

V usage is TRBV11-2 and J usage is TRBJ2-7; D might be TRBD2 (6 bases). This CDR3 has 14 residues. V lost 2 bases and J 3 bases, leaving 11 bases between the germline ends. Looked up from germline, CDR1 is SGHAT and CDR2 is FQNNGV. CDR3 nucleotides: TGTGCCAGCAGCTTAAACGGGAGAGGCTACGAGCAGTACTTC. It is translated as CASSLNGRGYEQYF.